These 3 T cell receptor beta chains originate from one sample sequenced in a study of technical replicates of blood from a few donors (dated by TCRdb to about 2017). Libraries were made using the immunoSEQ multiplex PCR assay. Imported from immuneACCESS, the table was reduced by TCRdb to in-frame sequences with V and J called. These copies leave out some clones; in studies compared against another copy, an unresolved V gene accounts for under half, and the cause of the remainder is not known. Counted in this sample were 65,000 to 85,000 clones; about nine tenths of them appeared once. The leading ten clones occupy approximately 0.27% of the sample. The sequenced material came from T cells isolated from PBMCs. Receptors were obtained from a human donor in good health.

The V gene is TRBV11-2, the J gene TRBJ1-3; D is possibly TRBD1 (5 bases). The germline V gene encodes CDR1 SGHAT and CDR2 FQNNGV. V dropped 4 bases and J dropped 4 bases, with 20 bases sitting between them. This CDR3 is 17 amino acids long. For the CDR3, the DNA is TGTGCCAGCAGCTCCCGTGCGGGACTACTTTGGGGAAACACCATATATTTT. This encodes CASSSRAGLLWGNTIYF.

This chain joins TRBV6-1 and TRBJ1-3; tentatively, D is TRBD1 (5 bases). The CDR3 has 14 amino acids. The V end lost 6 bases, the J end lost 8 bases, and 17 bases lay between the germline ends. The germline CDR1 and CDR2 sequences are MNHNS and SASEGT. This chain's CDR3 is CASSGRGKLDTIYF. CDR3 bases: TGTGCCAGCAGCGGGAGGGGAAAGCTCGACACCATATATTTT.

V is TRBV5-6 and J is TRBJ2-2; the D is unclear. Trimming left V 2 bases short and J 8 bases short, with 10 bases between. The CDR3 runs to 13 residues. Germline-derived CDR1 and CDR2 are SGHDT and YYEEEE. CDR3 loop: CASSLVSRGELFF. CDR3 bases: TGTGCCAGCAGCTTAGTGAGTAGAGGGGAGCTGTTTTTT.